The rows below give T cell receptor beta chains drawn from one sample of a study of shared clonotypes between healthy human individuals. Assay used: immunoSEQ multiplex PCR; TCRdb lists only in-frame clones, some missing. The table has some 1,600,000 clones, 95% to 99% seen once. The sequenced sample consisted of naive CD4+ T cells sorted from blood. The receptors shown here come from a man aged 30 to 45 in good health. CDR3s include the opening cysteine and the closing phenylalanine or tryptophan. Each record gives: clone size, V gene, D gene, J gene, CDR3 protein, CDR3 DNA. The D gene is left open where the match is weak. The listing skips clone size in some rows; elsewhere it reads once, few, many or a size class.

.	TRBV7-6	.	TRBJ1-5	CASSSGGVASNQPQHF	TGTGCCAGCAGCTCCGGGGGGGTGGCAAGCAATCAGCCCCAGCATTTT
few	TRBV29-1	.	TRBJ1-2	CSVGLPRGYTF	TGCAGCGTCGGGCTCCCAAGGGGCTACACCTTC
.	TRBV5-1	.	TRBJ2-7	CASSQTTLLRVPPYEQYF	TGCGCCAGCAGCCAAACAACTCTCCTAAGGGTGCCTCCCTACGAGCAGTACTTC
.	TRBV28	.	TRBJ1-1	CASSLMGQLNTEAFF	TGTGCCAGCAGTTTAATGGGGCAGTTGAACACTGAAGCTTTCTTT
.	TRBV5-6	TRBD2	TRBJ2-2	CASTQSGRAGTGELFF	TGTGCCAGCACTCAGAGCGGGAGGGCAGGCACCGGGGAGCTGTTTTTT
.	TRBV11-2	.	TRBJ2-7	CASSLDIGFHEQYF	TGTGCCAGCAGCTTAGATATAGGTTTCCACGAGCAGTACTTC
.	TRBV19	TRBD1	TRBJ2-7	CASSIGSRTGGRHEQYF	TGTGCCAGTAGTATAGGAAGCCGGACAGGGGGTCGCCACGAGCAGTACTTC
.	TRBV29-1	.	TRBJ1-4	CSVAGRGGEKLFF	TGCAGCGTTGCAGGCAGGGGAGGAGAAAAACTGTTTTTT
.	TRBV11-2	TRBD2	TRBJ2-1	CASSFTSGSGGEQFF	TGTGCCAGCAGCTTTACTAGCGGGAGTGGCGGCGAGCAGTTCTTC
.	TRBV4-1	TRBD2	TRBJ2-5	CASSTLAGGPETQYF	TGCGCCAGCAGCACACTAGCGGGAGGACCAGAGACCCAGTACTTC
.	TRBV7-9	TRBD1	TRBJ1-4	CASSMGQGNVGEKLFF	TGTGCCAGCAGCATGGGACAGGGAAACGTAGGTGAAAAACTGTTTTTT
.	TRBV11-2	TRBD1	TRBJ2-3	CASSARQGTDTQYF	TGTGCCAGCAGCGCGAGACAGGGAACAGATACGCAGTATTTT
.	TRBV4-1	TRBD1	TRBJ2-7	CASSQAPGGPYEQYF	TGCGCCAGCAGCCAAGCCCCAGGGGGCCCCTACGAGCAGTACTTC
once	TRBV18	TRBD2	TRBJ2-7	CASSPIPGTSGDKYEQYF	TGTGCCAGCTCACCAATTCCTGGGACTAGCGGGGATAAGTACGAGCAGTACTTC
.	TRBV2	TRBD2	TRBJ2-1	CASSGPGLAVYNEQFF	TGTGCCAGCAGCGGGCCGGGACTAGCGGTATACAATGAGCAGTTCTTC
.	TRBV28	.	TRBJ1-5	CASSPYRGLGGNQPQHF	TGTGCCAGCAGCCCATACCGGGGCCTGGGGGGCAATCAGCCCCAGCATTTT
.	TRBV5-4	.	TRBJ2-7	CASSAAYEQYF	TGTGCCAGCAGCGCGGCCTACGAGCAGTACTTC
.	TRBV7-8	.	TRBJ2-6	CASSLARQALFSGANVLTF	TGTGCCAGCAGCTTAGCGCGCCAGGCCCTTTTCTCTGGGGCCAACGTCCTGACTTTC
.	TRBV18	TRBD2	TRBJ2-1	CASSPPSGRYNEQFF	TGTGCCAGCTCACCACCGAGCGGGAGGTACAATGAGCAGTTCTTC
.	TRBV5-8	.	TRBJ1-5	CASSPVSHSNQPQHF	TGTGCCAGCAGCCCCGTAAGCCATAGCAATCAGCCCCAGCATTTT
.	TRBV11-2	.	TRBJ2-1	CASSRVGSRDEQFF	TGTGCCAGCAGCCGCGTCGGATCTAGGGATGAGCAGTTCTTC
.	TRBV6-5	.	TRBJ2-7	CASIDARDRYEQYF	TGTGCCAGCATCGACGCGCGGGATCGCTACGAGCAGTACTTC
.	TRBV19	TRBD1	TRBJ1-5	CASNILTGGYQPQHF	TGTGCCAGTAACATACTAACAGGGGGCTATCAGCCCCAGCATTTT
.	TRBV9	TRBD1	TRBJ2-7	CASSVGGWDRYEQYF	TGTGCCAGCAGCGTAGGGGGTTGGGACAGGTACGAGCAGTACTTC
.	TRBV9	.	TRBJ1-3	CASSTDPGFTGNTIYF	TGTGCCAGCAGCACAGATCCGGGCTTCACTGGAAACACCATATATTTT